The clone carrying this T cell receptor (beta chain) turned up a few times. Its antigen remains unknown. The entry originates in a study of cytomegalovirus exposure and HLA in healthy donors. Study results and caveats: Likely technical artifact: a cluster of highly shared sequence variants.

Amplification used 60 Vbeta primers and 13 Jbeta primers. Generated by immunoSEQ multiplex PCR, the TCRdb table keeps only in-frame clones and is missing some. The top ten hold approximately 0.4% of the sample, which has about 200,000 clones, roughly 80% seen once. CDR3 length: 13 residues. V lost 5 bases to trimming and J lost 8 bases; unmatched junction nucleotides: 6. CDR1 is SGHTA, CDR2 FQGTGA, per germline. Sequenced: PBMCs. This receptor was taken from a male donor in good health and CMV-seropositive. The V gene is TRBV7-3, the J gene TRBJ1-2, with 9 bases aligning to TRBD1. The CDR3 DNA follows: TGTGCCAGCAGCGAGACAGGGGGTTACGGCTACACCTTC. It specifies CASSETGGYGYTF. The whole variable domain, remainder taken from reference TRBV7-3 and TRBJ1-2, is GAGVSQTPSNKVTEKGKYVELRCDPISGHTALYWYRQSLGQGPEFLIYFQGTGAADDSGLPNDRFFAVRPEGSVSTLKIQRTERGDSAVYLCASSETGGYGYTFGSGTRLTVV.